This record looks at one T cell receptor (beta chain) sequence and its context. These data belong to a study of blood T cell repertoires in COVID-19. About the research overall: COVID-19 samples collected from the United States, Italy and Spain covered acute and convalescent phases.

The CDR3 loop spans 14 amino acids. The V and J ends lost 3 bases and 6 bases, in that order; junction bases with no gene match: 4. Germline CDR1 and CDR2: SEHNR and FQNEAQ (reference sequence). Method: immunoSEQ multiplex PCR; TCRdb's copy keeps in-frame clones and lacks some. The sample consists of some 150,000 clones, over 75% of them appearing once. The sequence came from a man between 60 and 70 years old with COVID-19, enrolled during active disease. Material for sequencing was peripheral blood. The chain employs TRBV7-9 and TRBJ2-1; the match to TRBD2 covers 8 bases. The CDR3 protein is CASSFLRGGNEQFF. CDR3 sequence (DNA): TGTGCCAGCAGCTTTTTACGGGGGGGCAATGAGCAGTTCTTC.